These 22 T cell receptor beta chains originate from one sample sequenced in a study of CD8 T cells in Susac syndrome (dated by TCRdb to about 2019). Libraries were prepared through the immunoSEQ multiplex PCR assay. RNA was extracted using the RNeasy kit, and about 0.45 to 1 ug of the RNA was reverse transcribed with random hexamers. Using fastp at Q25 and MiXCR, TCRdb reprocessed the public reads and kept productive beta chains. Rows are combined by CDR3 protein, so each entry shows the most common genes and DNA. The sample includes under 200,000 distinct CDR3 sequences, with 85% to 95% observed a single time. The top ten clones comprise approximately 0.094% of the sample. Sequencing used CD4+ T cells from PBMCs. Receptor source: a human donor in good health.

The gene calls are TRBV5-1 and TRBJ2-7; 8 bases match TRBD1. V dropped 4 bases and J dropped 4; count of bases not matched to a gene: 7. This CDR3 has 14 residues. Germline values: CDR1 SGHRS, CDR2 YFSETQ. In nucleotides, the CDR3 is TGCGCCAGCAGCCCGGCCGGGACAGGTTACGAGCAGTACGTC. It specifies CASSPAGTGYEQYV.

The CDR3, as DNA: TGCAGCGTTGGTGTGGTTTCGGGGCCCCAGCATTTT. This translates into CSVGVVSGPQHF. This chain connects TRBV29-1 to TRBJ1-5; D call uncertain. This CDR3 is built from 12 residues. Germline-derived CDR1 and CDR2 are SQVTM and ANQGSEA. V was trimmed by 4 bases and J by 9 bases, leaving 13 bases between them.

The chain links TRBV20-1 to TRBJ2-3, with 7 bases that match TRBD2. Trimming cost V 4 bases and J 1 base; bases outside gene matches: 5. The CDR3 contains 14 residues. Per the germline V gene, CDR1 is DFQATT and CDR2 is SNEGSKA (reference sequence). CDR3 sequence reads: CSAKGLVGTDTQYF. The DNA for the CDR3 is TGCAGTGCTAAAGGACTAGTGGGCACAGATACGCAGTATTTT.

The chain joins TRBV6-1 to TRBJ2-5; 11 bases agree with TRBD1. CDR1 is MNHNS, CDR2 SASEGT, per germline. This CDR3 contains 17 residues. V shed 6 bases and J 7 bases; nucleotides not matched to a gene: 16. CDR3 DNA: TGTGCCAGCAGCAAGAACCCTGGGACAGGGGGACGGGCGACCCAGTACTTC. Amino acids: CASSKNPGTGGRATQYF.

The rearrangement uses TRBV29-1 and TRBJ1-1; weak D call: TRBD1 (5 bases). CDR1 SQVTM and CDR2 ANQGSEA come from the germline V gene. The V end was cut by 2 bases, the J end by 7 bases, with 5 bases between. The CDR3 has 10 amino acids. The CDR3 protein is CSVETGEAFF. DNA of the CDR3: TGCAGCGTTGAAACAGGTGAAGCTTTCTTT.

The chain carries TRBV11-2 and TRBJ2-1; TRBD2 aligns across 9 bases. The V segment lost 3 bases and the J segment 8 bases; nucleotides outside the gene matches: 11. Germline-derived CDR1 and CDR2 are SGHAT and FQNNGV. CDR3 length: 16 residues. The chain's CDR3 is CASSLGLAGGPHEQFF. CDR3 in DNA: TGTGCCAGCAGCTTGGGGTTGGCGGGAGGGCCGCATGAGCAGTTCTTC.

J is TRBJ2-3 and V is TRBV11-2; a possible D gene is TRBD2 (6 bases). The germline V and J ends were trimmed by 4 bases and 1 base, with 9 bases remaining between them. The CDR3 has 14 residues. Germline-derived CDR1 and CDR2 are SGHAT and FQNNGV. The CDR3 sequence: CASSSVAGTDTQYF. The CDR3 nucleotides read TGTGCCAGCAGCTCCGTAGCGGGCACAGATACGCAGTATTTT.

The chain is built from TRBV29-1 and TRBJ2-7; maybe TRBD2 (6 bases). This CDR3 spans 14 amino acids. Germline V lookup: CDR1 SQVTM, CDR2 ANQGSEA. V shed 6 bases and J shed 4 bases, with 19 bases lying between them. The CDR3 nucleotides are TGCAGCGTCAGTAGCTCCGGGAGTGCATACGAGCAGTACGTC. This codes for CSVSSSGSAYEQYV.

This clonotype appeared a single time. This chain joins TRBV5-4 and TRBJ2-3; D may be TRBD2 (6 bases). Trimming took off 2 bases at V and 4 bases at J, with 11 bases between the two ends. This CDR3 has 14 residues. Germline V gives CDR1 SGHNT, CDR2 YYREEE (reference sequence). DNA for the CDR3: TGTGCCAGCAGCTTTGGTAGCGGTTCAGATACGCAGTATTTT. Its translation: CASSFGSGSDTQYF.

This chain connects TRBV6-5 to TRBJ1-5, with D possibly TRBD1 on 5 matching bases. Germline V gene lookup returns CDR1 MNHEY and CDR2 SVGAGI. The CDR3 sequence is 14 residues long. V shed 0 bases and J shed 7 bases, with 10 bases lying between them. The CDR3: CASSYSDNRQPQHF. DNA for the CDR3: TGTGCCAGCAGTTACTCGGACAACAGGCAGCCCCAGCATTTT.

The CDR3 nucleotides read TGTGCCAGCAGTTTATCCTGGCGCCAAGCCCAGCATTTT. Translation: CASSLSWRQAQHF. V and J are TRBV27 and TRBJ1-5; D is unresolved. Germline V gene sequence: CDR1 MNHEY, CDR2 SMNVEV (reference sequence). With 0 bases removed from V and 11 bases from J, the gap between germline ends came to 11 bases. The CDR3 has 13 residues.

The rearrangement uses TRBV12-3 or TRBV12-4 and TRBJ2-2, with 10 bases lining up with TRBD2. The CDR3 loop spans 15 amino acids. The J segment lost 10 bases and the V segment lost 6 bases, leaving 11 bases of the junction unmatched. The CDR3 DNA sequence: TGTGCCAGCAGCTTCGGACTAGCGGCCCCGTTGGAGCTGTTTTTT. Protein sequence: CASSFGLAAPLELFF.

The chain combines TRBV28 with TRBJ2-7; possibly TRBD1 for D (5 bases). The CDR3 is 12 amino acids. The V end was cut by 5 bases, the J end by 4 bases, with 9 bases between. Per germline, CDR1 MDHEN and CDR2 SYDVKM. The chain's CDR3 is CASSTTAYEQYV. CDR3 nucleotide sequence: TGTGCCAGCAGTACGACAGCGTACGAGCAGTACGTC.

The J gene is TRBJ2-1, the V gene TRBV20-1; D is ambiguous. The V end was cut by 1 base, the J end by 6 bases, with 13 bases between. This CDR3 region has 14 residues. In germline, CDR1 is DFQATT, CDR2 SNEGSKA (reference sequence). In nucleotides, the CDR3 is TGCAGTGCTAGAGGTTTGTCTGCAGGCAATGAGCAGTTCTTC. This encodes CSARGLSAGNEQFF.

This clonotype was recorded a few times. This CDR3 is CASSYSEYGYTF. The CDR3 bases are TGTGCCAGCAGTTATTCGGAGTATGGCTACACCTTC. The rearrangement links TRBV6-2 or TRBV6-3 to TRBJ1-2; no definite D call. The germline gives CDR1 MNHEY, CDR2 SVGEGT. V was shortened by 3 bases and J by 5 bases, with 7 bases between the two germline ends. This CDR3 has 12 residues.

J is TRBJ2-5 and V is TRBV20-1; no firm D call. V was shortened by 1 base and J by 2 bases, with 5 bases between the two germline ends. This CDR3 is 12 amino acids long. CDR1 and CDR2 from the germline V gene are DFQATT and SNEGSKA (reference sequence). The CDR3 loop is CSARAVQETQYF. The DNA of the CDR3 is TGCAGTGCTAGAGCCGTGCAAGAGACCCAGTACTTC.

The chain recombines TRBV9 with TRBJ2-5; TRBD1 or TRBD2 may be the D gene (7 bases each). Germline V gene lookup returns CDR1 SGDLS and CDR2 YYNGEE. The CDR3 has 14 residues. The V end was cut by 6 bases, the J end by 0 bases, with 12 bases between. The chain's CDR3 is CASTPGGDQETQYF. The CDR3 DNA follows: TGTGCCAGCACCCCAGGGGGGGACCAAGAGACCCAGTACTTC.

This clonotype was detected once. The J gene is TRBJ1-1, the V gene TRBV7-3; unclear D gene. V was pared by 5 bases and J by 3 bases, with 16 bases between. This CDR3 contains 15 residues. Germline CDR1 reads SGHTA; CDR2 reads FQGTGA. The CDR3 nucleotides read TGTGCCAGCAGCGCCCAGTCGGGGTTGTACACTGAAGCTTTCTTT. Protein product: CASSAQSGLYTEAFF. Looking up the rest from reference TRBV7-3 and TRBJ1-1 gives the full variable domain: GAGVSQTPSNKVTEKGKYVELRCDPISGHTALYWYRQSLGQGPEFLIYFQGTGAADDSGLPNDRFFAVRPEGSVSTLKIQRTERGDSAVYLCASSAQSGLYTEAFFGQGTRLTVV.

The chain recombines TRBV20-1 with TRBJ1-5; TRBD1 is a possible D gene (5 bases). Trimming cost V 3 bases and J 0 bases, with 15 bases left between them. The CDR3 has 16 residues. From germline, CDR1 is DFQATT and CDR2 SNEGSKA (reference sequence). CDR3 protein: CSARLFGGGSNQPQHF. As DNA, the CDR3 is TGCAGTGCTAGGCTCTTCGGGGGGGGTAGCAATCAGCCCCAGCATTTT.

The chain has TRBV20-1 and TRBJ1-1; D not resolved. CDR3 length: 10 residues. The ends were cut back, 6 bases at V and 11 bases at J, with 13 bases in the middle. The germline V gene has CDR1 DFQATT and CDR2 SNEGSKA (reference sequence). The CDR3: CSATHGPAFF. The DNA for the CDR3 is TGCAGTGCCACCCACGGGCCGGCTTTCTTT.

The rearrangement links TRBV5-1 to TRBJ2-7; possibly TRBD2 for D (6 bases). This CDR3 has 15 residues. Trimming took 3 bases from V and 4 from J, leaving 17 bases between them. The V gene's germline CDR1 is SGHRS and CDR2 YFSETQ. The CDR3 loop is CASSSDGSAPYEQYV. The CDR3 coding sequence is TGCGCCAGCAGCTCAGACGGGAGTGCGCCTTACGAGCAGTACGTC.

The CDR3 loop is CASSQSPVLDNYGYTF. The CDR3 coding sequence is TGTGCCAGCTCACAATCACCAGTCCTAGATAACTATGGCTACACCTTC. The V and J genes are TRBV18 and TRBJ1-2; no clear D. Germline CDR1 is KGHSH and CDR2 is LQKENI. V was shortened by 4 bases and J by 1 base, with 16 bases between the two germline ends. The CDR3 is made up of 16 amino acids.